Listed here are 14 T cell receptor beta chains from one sample, sequenced in a study of blood T cell repertoires in COVID-19 (dated by TCRdb to about 2020). Preparation of the library involved the immunoSEQ multiplex PCR assay. The source is immuneACCESS, and TCRdb retained only in-frame sequences with V and J called. Part of the clones is not carried over; for the studies checked, unresolved V genes explain less than half of this, and the remainder is unexplained. Recorded for this sample are about 18,000 clones; about four fifths of them occurred a single time. The ten largest clones add up to approximately 15% of the sample. Sequencing used peripheral blood. The receptors originated from a man aged 35-49 years with active or convalescent COVID-19.

J is TRBJ2-7 and V is TRBV5-4, with 12 bases identical to TRBD2. The CDR3 sequence is 14 residues long. The ends lost 3 bases at V and 6 bases at J; junction bases unmatched: 4. From germline, CDR1 is SGHNT and CDR2 YYREEE (reference sequence). The CDR3 DNA reads TGTGCCAGCAGCTCTAGCGGGGGGGCCGCCGAGCAGTACTTC. It codes for CASSSSGGAAEQYF. The full variable domain, completed using reference TRBV5-4 and TRBJ2-7, is ETGVTQSPTHLIKTRGQQVTLRCSSQSGHNTVSWYQQALGQGPQFIFQYYREEENGRGNFPPRFSGLQFPNYSSELNVNALELDDSALYLCASSSSGGAAEQYFGPGTRLTVT.

CDR3 DNA: TGCGCCAGCAGCCAAGGCAGGCAGGGTAACTATGGCTACACCTTC. It is translated as CASSQGRQGNYGYTF. The chain carries TRBV4-1 and TRBJ1-2; a possible D gene is TRBD1 (5 bases). The CDR3 loop spans 15 amino acids. With 1 base removed from V and 1 base from J, the gap between germline ends came to 10 bases. CDR1 and CDR2 (germline): MGHRA, YSYEKL.

The genes are TRBV27 and TRBJ1-6, with a tentative D call TRBD1 (5 bases). CDR3 length: 15 amino acids. The V gene lost 5 bases and the J gene lost 3 bases, with 11 bases spanning the gap. Germline lookup yields CDR1 MNHEY and CDR2 SMNVEV (reference sequence). The CDR3 loop is CASSIDSFYNSPLHF. In DNA, the CDR3 is TGTGCCAGCAGTATAGACAGTTTCTATAATTCACCCCTCCACTTT.

This clone showed up just a few times. The CDR3 spells CASSLLGAYEQYF. The CDR3 DNA reads TGTGCCAGCAGTTTATTGGGCGCCTACGAGCAGTACTTC. The genes are TRBV27 and TRBJ2-7; no clear D gene. Trimming removed 1 base at V and 2 bases at J, with 6 bases between. CDR3 length equals 13 residues. Germline V lookup: CDR1 MNHEY, CDR2 SMNVEV (reference sequence).

CDR3 region: CASSLVTGDSSYNEQFF. The CDR3 coding sequence is TGTGCCAGCAGCTTGGTAACAGGAGATAGCTCCTACAATGAGCAGTTCTTC. The rearrangement joins TRBV5-4 to TRBJ2-1, with a possible D match to TRBD1 (5 bases). Germline loops: CDR1 SGHNT, CDR2 YYREEE (reference sequence). This CDR3 has 17 residues. Trimming removed 0 bases at V and 0 bases at J, with 13 bases between.

The gene calls are TRBV19 and TRBJ2-7; 12 bases are a match to TRBD2. From germline, CDR1 is LNHDA and CDR2 SQIVND (reference sequence). V lost 10 bases and J lost 6; bases outside the gene matches: 10. The CDR3 spans 14 residues. The CDR3 protein is CANRRLAGAFEQYF. The DNA for the CDR3 is TGTGCCAATAGGAGACTAGCGGGGGCCTTCGAGCAGTACTTC.

This clone was counted between two and nine times. This chain joins TRBV14 and TRBJ1-6, with 11 bases fitting TRBD1. CDR1 is SGHDN and CDR2 is FVKESK in the germline V gene. The length of the CDR3 is 15 residues. Trimming at V came to 2 bases and at J to 8 bases, leaving 2 bases not matched to a gene. The CDR3 protein is CASSQRTGGDSPLHF. CDR3 coding DNA: TGTGCCAGCAGCCAACGGACAGGGGGCGATTCACCCCTCCACTTT.

V usage is TRBV5-6 and J usage is TRBJ1-1, with 12 bases identical to TRBD1. With 4 bases clipped from V and 3 bases from J, the junction kept 7 bases outside the gene matches. Germline assignment: CDR1 SGHDT and CDR2 YYEEEE. The CDR3 extends over 16 amino acids. CDR3 sequence: CASSGGQGARYTEAFF. In DNA, the CDR3 is TGTGCCAGCAGCGGGGGACAGGGGGCGCGGTACACTGAAGCTTTCTTT. The variable domain in full, with the rest retrieved from reference TRBV5-6 and TRBJ1-1, is DAGVTQSPTHLIKTRGQQVTLRCSPKSGHDTVSWYQQALGQGPQFIFQYYEEEERQRGNFPDRFSGHQFPNYSSELNVNALLLGDSALYLCASSGGQGARYTEAFFGQGTRLTVV.

This chain uses TRBV5-1 with TRBJ2-3, with 11 nucleotides matching TRBD2. Looked up from germline, CDR1 is SGHRS and CDR2 is YFSETQ. CDR3 size: 17 residues. J lost 1 base, V lost 4 bases, and 8 bases had no gene match. The CDR3 is CASSPLEGLAGTDTQYF. Here the CDR3 DNA reads TGCGCCAGCAGCCCATTGGAGGGACTAGCGGGCACAGATACGCAGTATTTT.

The V and J genes are TRBV15 and TRBJ1-1, with D possibly TRBD1 on 5 matching bases. The CDR3 contains 18 residues. Germline lookup yields CDR1 LNHNV and CDR2 YYDKDF (reference sequence). Between the trimmed V and J ends, which lost 0 bases and 1 base, there was a span of 18 bases. DNA for the CDR3: TGTGCCACCAGCAGAGATGAGTGGACACAATTAGAGAACACTGAAGCTTTCTTT. The encoded protein is CATSRDEWTQLENTEAFF.

The chain employs TRBV2 and TRBJ1-5, with TRBD1 matching over 9 bases. The germline gives CDR1 SNHLY, CDR2 FYNNEI. The CDR3 spans 16 residues. J lost 3 bases, V lost 3 bases, and 6 bases had no gene match. The CDR3 loop is CASSDQGTGNNQPQHF. For the CDR3, the DNA is TGTGCCAGCAGTGACCAGGGGACAGGGAACAATCAGCCCCAGCATTTT. Looking up the rest from reference TRBV2 and TRBJ1-5 gives the full variable domain: EPEVTQTPSHQVTQMGQEVILRCVPISNHLYFYWYRQILGQKVEFLVSFYNNEISEKSEIFDDQFSVERPDGSNFTLKIRSTKLEDSAMYFCASSDQGTGNNQPQHFGDGTRLSIL.

The rearrangement joins TRBV7-2 to TRBJ2-3; D remains ambiguous. V dropped 5 bases and J dropped 0 bases, with 3 bases sitting between them. Looked up from germline, CDR1 is SGHTA and CDR2 is FQGNSA. The CDR3 is 12 amino acids. The CDR3 DNA sequence: TGTGCCAGCAGCCGTAGCACAGATACGCAGTATTTT. It yields the protein CASSRSTDTQYF.

The chain couples TRBV29-1 to TRBJ2-1; D unresolved. V was pared by 2 bases and J by 5 bases, with 7 bases between. Germline CDR1 reads SQVTM; CDR2 reads ANQGSEA. The CDR3 has 12 residues. The CDR3 DNA is TGCAGCGTTGAATTCCGGGACAATGAGCAGTTCTTC. As protein: CSVEFRDNEQFF.

V is TRBV19 and J is TRBJ2-7, with TRBD1 identical over 9 bases. This CDR3 comprises 15 residues. The V segment lost 4 bases and the J segment 2 bases; nucleotides outside the gene matches: 6. Per the germline V gene, CDR1 is LNHDA and CDR2 is SQIVND (reference sequence). Here the CDR3 reads CASSSGTGWTYEQYF. In DNA, the CDR3 is TGTGCCAGTAGTAGCGGGACAGGGTGGACCTACGAGCAGTACTTC.